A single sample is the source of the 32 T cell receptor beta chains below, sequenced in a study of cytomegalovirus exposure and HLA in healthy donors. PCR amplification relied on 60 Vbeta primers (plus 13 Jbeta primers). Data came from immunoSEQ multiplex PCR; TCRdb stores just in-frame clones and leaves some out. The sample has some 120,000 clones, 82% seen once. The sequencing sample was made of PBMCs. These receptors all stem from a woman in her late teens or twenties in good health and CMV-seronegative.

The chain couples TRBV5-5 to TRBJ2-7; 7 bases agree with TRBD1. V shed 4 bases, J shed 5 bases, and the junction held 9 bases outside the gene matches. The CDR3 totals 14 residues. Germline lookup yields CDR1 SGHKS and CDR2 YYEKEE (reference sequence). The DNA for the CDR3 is TGTGCCAGCAGCCCGACAGGGACCGTGGACGAGCAGTACTTC. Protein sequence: CASSPTGTVDEQYF.

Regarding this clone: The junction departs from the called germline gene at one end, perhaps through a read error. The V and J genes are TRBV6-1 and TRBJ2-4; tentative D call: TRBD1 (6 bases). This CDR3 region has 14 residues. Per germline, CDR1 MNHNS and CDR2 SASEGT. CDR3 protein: CASSPTGIKNSQYF. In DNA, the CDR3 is TGTGCCAGCAGTCCCACAGGGATTAAAAACAGTCAGTACTTC.

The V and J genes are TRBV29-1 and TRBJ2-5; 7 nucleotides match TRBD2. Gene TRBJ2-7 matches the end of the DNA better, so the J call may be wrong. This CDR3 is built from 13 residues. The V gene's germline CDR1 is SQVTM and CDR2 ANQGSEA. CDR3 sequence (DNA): TGCAGCGTACACTGGGGGGGATCCTACGAGCAGTACTTC. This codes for CSVHWGGSYEQYF.

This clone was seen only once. The CDR3 bases are TGTGCCAGTAGTATAGGCAGCGGTCAATGGGAAAAACTGTTTTTT. This encodes CASSIGSGQWEKLFF. V gene TRBV19 combines with J gene TRBJ1-4, with D unclear. The germline CDR1 and CDR2 sequences are LNHDA and SQIVND (reference sequence). The CDR3 totals 15 residues. The V gene lost 1 base and the J gene lost 8 bases, with 14 bases spanning the gap.

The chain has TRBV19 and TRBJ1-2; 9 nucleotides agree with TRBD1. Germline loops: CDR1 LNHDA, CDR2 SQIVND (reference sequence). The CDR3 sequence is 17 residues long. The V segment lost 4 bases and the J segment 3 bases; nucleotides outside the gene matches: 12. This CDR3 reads CASSSLRDRERYYGYTF. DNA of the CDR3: TGTGCCAGTAGTAGCCTCCGGGACAGGGAGCGTTACTATGGCTACACCTTC.

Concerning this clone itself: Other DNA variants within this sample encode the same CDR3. The CDR3 region is CASSRGYEQYF. The CDR3, as DNA: TGTGCCAGCAGTCGGGGCTACGAGCAGTACTTC. V is TRBV6-5 and J is TRBJ2-7; D possibly corresponds to TRBD2 (5 bases). This CDR3 region has 11 residues. Germline CDR1 MNHEY, CDR2 SVGAGI. V lost 5 bases and J lost 3, with 5 bases in between.

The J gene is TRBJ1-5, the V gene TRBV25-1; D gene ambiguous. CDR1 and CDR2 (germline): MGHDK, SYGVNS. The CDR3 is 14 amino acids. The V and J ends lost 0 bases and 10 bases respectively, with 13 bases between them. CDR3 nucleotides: TGTGCCAGCAGTGAATATATCAATTTCGGTCCCCAGCATTTT. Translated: CASSEYINFGPQHF.

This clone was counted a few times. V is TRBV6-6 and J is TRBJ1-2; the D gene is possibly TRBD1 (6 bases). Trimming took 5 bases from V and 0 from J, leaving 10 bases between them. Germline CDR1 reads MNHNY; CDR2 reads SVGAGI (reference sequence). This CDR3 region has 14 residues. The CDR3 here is CASSLGGTNYGYTF. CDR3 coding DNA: TGTGCCAGCAGTCTTGGGGGCACTAACTATGGCTACACCTTC.

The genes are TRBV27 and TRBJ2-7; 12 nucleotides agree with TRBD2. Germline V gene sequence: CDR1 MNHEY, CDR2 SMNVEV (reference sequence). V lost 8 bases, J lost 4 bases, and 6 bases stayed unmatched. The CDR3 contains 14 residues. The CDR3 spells CASFGLAGRYEQYF. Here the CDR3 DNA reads TGTGCCAGCTTCGGACTAGCGGGACGATACGAGCAGTACTTC.

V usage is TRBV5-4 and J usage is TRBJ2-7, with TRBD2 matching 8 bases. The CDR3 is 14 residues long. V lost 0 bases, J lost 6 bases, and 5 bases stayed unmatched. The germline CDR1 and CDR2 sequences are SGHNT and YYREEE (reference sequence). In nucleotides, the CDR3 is TGTGCCAGCAGCTTGGACGGGAGGGCCCGCGAGCAGTACTTC. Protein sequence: CASSLDGRAREQYF.

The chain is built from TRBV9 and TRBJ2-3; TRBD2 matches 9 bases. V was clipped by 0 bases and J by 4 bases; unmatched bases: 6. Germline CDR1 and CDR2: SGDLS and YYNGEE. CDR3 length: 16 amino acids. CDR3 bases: TGTGCCAGCAGCGTAGGGGCGGGGGGGCCCGCAGATACGCAGTATTTT. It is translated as CASSVGAGGPADTQYF.

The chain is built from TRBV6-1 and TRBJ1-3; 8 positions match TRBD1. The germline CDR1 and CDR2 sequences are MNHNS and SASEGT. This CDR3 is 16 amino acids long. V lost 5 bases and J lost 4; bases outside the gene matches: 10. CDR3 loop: CASSQERTGRGNTIYF. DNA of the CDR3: TGTGCCAGCAGTCAAGAAAGGACAGGGCGGGGAAACACCATATATTTT.

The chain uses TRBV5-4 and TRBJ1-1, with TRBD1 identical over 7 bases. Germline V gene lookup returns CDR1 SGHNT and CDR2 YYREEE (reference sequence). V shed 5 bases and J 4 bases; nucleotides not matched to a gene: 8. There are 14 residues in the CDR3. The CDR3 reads CASRQTGRGTEAFF. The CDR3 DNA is TGTGCCAGCAGACAGACAGGGCGGGGCACTGAAGCTTTCTTT.

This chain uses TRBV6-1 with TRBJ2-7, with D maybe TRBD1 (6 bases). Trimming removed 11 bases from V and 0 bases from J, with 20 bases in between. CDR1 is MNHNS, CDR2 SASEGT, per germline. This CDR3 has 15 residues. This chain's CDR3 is CAVLDSPLFSYEQYF. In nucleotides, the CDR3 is TGTGCCGTCCTGGACAGCCCGCTTTTCTCCTACGAGCAGTACTTC.

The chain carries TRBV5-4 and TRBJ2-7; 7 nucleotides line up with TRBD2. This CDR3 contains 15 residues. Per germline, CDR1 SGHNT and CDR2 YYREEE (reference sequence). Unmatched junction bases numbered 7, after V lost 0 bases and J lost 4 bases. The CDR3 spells CASSLGAGARYEQYF. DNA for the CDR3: TGTGCCAGCAGCTTGGGGGCGGGAGCTCGATACGAGCAGTACTTC.

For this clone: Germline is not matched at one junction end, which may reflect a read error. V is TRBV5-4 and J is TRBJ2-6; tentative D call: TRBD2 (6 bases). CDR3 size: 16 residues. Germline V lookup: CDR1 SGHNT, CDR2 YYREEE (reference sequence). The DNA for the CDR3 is TGTGCCAGCAGCGACGGGAGACTGTCTGGGGCCAACGGCCTGACTTTC. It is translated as CASSDGRLSGANGLTF.

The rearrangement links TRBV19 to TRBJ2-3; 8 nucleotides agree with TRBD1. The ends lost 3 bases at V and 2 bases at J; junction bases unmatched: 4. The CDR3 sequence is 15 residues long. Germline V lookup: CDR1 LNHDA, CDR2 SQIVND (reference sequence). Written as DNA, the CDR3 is TGTGCCAGTAGTATGGGGACAGGACACACAGATACGCAGTATTTT. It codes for CASSMGTGHTDTQYF.

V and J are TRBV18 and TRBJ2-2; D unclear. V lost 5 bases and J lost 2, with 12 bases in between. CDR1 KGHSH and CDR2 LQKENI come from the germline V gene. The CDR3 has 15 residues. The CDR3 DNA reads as TGTGCCAGCTCAACCACAACCATAAACACCGGGGAGCTGTTTTTT. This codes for CASSTTTINTGELFF.

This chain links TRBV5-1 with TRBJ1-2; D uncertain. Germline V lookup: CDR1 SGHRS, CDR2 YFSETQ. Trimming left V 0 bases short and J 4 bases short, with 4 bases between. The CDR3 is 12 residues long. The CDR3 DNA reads TGCGCCAGCAGCTTGGGTAGCTATGGCTACACCTTC. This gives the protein CASSLGSYGYTF.

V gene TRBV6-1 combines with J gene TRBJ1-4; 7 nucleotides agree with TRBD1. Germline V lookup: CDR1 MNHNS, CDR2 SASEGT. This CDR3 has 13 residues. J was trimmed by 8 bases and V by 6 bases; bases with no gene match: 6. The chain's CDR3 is CASRQGSSEKLFF. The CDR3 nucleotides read TGTGCCAGCAGACAGGGGTCAAGCGAAAAACTGTTTTTT.

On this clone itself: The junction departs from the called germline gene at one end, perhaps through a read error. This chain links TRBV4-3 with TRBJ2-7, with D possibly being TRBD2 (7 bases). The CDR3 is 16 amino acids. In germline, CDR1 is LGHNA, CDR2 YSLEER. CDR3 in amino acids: CASGQGVAGASYEQYF. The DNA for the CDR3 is TGCGCCAGCGGCCAAGGGGTCGCGGGGGCCTCCTACGAGCAGTACTTC.

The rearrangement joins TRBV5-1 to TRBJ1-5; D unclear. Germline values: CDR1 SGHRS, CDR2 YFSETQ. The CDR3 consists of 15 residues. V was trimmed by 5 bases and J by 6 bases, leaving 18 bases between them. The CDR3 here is CASSPGPVGGQPQHF. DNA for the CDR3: TGCGCCAGCAGTCCGGGCCCCGTCGGAGGTCAGCCCCAGCATTTT.

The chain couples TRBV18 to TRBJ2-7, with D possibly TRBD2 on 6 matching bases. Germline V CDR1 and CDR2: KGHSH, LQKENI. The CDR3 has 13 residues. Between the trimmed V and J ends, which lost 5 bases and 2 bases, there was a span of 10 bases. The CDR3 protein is CASSGDSTYEQYF. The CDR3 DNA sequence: TGTGCCAGCTCAGGGGACTCTACCTACGAGCAGTACTTC.

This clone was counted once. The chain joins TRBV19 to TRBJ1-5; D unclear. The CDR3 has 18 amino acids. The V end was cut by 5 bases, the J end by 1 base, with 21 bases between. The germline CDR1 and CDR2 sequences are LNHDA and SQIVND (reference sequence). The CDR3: CASSSRGAIKASNQPQHF. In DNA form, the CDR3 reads TGTGCCAGTAGTTCCCGGGGAGCAATTAAGGCCAGCAATCAGCCCCAGCATTTT. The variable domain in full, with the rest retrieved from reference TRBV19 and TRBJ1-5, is DGGITQSPKYLFRKEGQNVTLSCEQNLNHDAMYWYRQDPGQGLRLIYYSQIVNDFQKGDIAEGYSVSREKKESFPLTVTSAQKNPTAFYLCASSSRGAIKASNQPQHFGDGTRLSIL.

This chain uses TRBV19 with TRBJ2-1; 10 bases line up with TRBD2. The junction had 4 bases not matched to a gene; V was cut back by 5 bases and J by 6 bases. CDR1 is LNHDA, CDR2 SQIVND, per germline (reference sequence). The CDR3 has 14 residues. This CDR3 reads CASSQRGGPNEQFF. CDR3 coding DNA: TGTGCCAGTAGTCAGCGGGGGGGCCCCAATGAGCAGTTCTTC.

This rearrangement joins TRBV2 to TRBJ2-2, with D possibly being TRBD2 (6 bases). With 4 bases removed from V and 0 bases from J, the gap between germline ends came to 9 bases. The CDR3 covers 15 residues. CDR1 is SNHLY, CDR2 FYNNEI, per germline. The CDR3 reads CASSGGLANTGELFF. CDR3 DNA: TGTGCCAGCAGTGGGGGACTGGCGAACACCGGGGAGCTGTTTTTT.

The CDR3 DNA reads as TGTGCCAGCAGCCCGGACAGGTCCTACGAGCAGTACTTC. Translating gives CASSPDRSYEQYF. This chain uses TRBV5-4 with TRBJ2-7; 7 nucleotides match TRBD1. V shed 4 bases, J shed 1 base, and the junction held 2 bases outside the gene matches. CDR1 is SGHNT, CDR2 YYREEE, per germline (reference sequence). The CDR3 consists of 13 residues.

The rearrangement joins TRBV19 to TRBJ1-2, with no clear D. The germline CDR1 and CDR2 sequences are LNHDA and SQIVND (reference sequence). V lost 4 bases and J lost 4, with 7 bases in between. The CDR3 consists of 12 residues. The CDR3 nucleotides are TGTGCCAGTAGTAGAGCTGGCTATGGCTACACCTTC. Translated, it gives CASSRAGYGYTF.

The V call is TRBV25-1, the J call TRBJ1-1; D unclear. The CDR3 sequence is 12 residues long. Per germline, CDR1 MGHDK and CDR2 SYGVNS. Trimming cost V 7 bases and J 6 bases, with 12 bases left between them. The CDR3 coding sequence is TGTGCCAGCATCCAAGGCGGCTCTGAAGCTTTCTTT. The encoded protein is CASIQGGSEAFF.

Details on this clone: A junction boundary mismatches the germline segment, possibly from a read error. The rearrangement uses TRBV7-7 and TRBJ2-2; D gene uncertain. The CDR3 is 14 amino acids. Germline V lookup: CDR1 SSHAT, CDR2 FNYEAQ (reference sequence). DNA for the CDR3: TGTGCTAGCAGCATAAGTAGAGGCACCGGGGAGCTGTTTTTT. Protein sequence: CASSISRGTGELFF.

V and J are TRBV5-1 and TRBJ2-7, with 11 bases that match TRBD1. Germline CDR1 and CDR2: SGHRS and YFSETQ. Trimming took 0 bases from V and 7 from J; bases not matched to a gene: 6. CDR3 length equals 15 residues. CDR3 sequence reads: CASSLEGQGVGEQYF. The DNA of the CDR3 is TGCGCCAGCAGCTTGGAGGGACAGGGGGTAGGGGAGCAGTACTTC.

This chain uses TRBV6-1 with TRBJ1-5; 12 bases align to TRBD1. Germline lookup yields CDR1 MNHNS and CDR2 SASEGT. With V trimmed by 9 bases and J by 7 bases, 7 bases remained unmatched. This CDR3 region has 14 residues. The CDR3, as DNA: TGTGCCAGTTCCGGGACAGGGGGCAGGCAGCCCCAGCATTTT. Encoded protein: CASSGTGGRQPQHF.